The rows below give T cell receptor beta chains drawn from one sample of a study of T cell responses to AZD1222 COVID-19 vaccine. This table comes from immunoSEQ multiplex PCR, and its TCRdb copy is limited to in-frame clones, with some not included. The sample holds approximately 70,000 clones, roughly 84% seen once. The sample here was peripheral blood, taken on day 0 of AZD1222 vaccination. The receptors here all came from an adult in good health. Both conserved end residues are part of each CDR3. Fields, in order: clone size, D gene, V gene, J gene, CDR3 DNA, CDR3 protein. A D gene is named only where the DNA matches it firmly. Clone size is shown for a subset of rows, as once, few, many or a class of expanded clone.

>NA|TRBD2|TRBV24-1|TRBJ2-3
TGTGCCACCAGTGATTCTACTAGCGGCGGGGGCACAGATACGCAGTATTTT
CATSDSTSGGGTDTQYF
>few|TRBD1|TRBV7-9|TRBJ1-2
TGTGCCAGCAGCTTAGGACAGGGGGCGCTTCGCTATGGCTACACCTTC
CASSLGQGALRYGYTF
>NA|NA|TRBV5-5|TRBJ1-1
TGTGCCAGCAGCGATCCCCCACAGGGTTTTATTGAAGCTTTCTTT
CASSDPPQGFIEAFF
>once|NA|TRBV4-1|TRBJ1-1
TGCGCCAGCAAGCCGTCGGACGGGGGCACTGAAGCTTTCTTT
CASKPSDGGTEAFF
>NA|NA|TRBV7-9|TRBJ2-1
TGTGCCAGCAGCTTACTAGCCCCCGGCGACGAGAATGAGCAGTTCTTC
CASSLLAPGDENEQFF
>few|NA|TRBV11-3|TRBJ2-7
TGTGCCAGCAGCTTAGTCCGGGGGTTAGCCTACGAGCAGTACTTC
CASSLVRGLAYEQYF
>once|NA|TRBV21-1|TRBJ2-1
TGTGCCAGCAGCAAAGCGGGGACATCCTACAATGAGCAGTTCTTC
CASSKAGTSYNEQFF
>NA|TRBD1|TRBV2|TRBJ2-6
TGTGCCAGCAGTGGGGACAGGGTGCGGTCTGGGTCCAACGTCCTGACTTTC
CASSGDRVRSGSNVLTF
>once|NA|TRBV6-5|TRBJ2-3
TGTGCCAGTAGCTCGGGAACCACAGATACGCAGTATTTT
CASSSGTTDTQYF
>NA|NA|TRBV7-9|TRBJ2-3
TGTGCCAGCAGTCACACTAGGGAGGTCACAGATACGCAGTATTTT
CASSHTREVTDTQYF
>NA|TRBD1|TRBV5-1|TRBJ2-5
TGCGCCAGCAGACCCGGGACAGGGGAGACCCAGTACTTC
CASRPGTGETQYF
>NA|NA|TRBV27|TRBJ2-7
TGTGCCAGCAGTTTCGCGGGACAGTGGGACTACGAGCAGTACTTC
CASSFAGQWDYEQYF
>few|TRBD2|TRBV2|TRBJ2-3
TGTGCCAGCAGTTGGGAGGGGAGGAGCACAGATACGCAGTATTTT
CASSWEGRSTDTQYF
>NA|NA|TRBV6-4|TRBJ2-1
TGTGCCAGCAGTGACTCGAGCTGGGCTGAGCAGTTCTTC
CASSDSSWAEQFF
>NA|NA|TRBV28|TRBJ2-7
TGTGCCAGCAGCTTACGTGGCGGATTAACCTACGAGCAGTACTTC
CASSLRGGLTYEQYF
>NA|NA|TRBV19|TRBJ1-4
TGTGCCAGTAGTCTAATCCCAGGGTTCTCAACTAATGAAAAACTGTTTTTT
CASSLIPGFSTNEKLFF
>NA|NA|TRBV3-1/TRBV3-2|TRBJ1-4
TGTGCCAGCAGCCTCAGGGAGGGAGAGTATCGGGAAAAACTGTTTTTT
CASSLREGEYREKLFF
>NA|NA|TRBV7-3|TRBJ2-3
TGTGCCAGCAGCCCACGGGCGAGCACAGATACGCAGTATTTT
CASSPRASTDTQYF
>NA|TRBD2|TRBV14|TRBJ2-7
TGTGCCAGCAGCCGCAGCCGATCCATAGCGGGGGCGACCTACGAGCAGTACTTC
CASSRSRSIAGATYEQYF
>few|NA|TRBV5-1|TRBJ2-1
TGCGCCAGCAGCTCAATACAAGAAGGACAGAATGAGCAGTTCTTC
CASSSIQEGQNEQFF
>NA|NA|TRBV19|TRBJ1-2
TGTGCCAGTAGTTTAACCCGGGACACAGCACCGAGGGCCTATGGCTACACCTTC
CASSLTRDTAPRAYGYTF
>NA|NA|TRBV27|TRBJ1-5
TGTGCCAGCAGTTTATCGGGGGGTGATAGCAATCAGCCCCAGCATTTT
CASSLSGGDSNQPQHF
>NA|NA|TRBV5-1|TRBJ2-7
TGCGCCAGCAGCCCGACTATTAGCTCCTACGAGCAGTACTTC
CASSPTISSYEQYF
>NA|NA|TRBV6-2/TRBV6-3|TRBJ2-7
TGTGCCAGCAGTCTCGACAGCTACGAGCAGTACTTC
CASSLDSYEQYF
>NA|NA|TRBV3-1/TRBV3-2|TRBJ1-3
TGTGCCAGCAGCTTGGGAGGAAACACCATATATTTT
CASSLGGNTIYF
>NA|NA|TRBV28|TRBJ2-7
TGTGCCAGCAGTTTAGGGCATAATTACGAGCAGTACTTC
CASSLGHNYEQYF
>NA|NA|TRBV7-9|TRBJ2-1
TGTGCCAGCAGCGGACAGCTCAATGAGCAGTTCTTC
CASSGQLNEQFF
>NA|TRBD1|TRBV5-1|TRBJ1-1
TGCGCCAGCAGCTTTGGGGACAGGGGACAGAACACTGAAGCTTTCTTT
CASSFGDRGQNTEAFF
>once|TRBD2|TRBV30|TRBJ2-5
TGTGCCTGGACAGGAGCGGGGGGGTCTAAGACCCAGTACTTC
CAWTGAGGSKTQYF
>NA|NA|TRBV7-2|TRBJ2-1
TGTGCCAGCAGCTTGCCGAGGCGACGGAACAATGAGCAGTTCTTC
CASSLPRRRNNEQFF
>NA|NA|TRBV5-8|TRBJ2-6
TGTGCCAGCAGCTTGCGGTCAGCATCTGGGGCCAACGTCCTGACTTTC
CASSLRSASGANVLTF
>NA|TRBD1|TRBV27|TRBJ1-6
TGTGCCAGCAGTTTAGGTCGGGACAGCTCCTATAATTCACCCCTCCACTTT
CASSLGRDSSYNSPLHF
>NA|NA|TRBV5-5|TRBJ1-6
TGTGCCAGCAGCGCCGGCTGGGCGGCAGTTAATTCACCCCTCCACTTT
CASSAGWAAVNSPLHF
>NA|NA|TRBV30|TRBJ1-1
TGTGCCTGGAGTGTTACAGAGTCTGCTTTCTTT
CAWSVTESAFF
>NA|TRBD1|TRBV19|TRBJ1-4
TGTGCCAGTAGCGTTTGGGACAGTGAAAAACTGTTTTTT
CASSVWDSEKLFF
>NA|NA|TRBV29-1|TRBJ1-2
TGCAGCGAGGGGAATGACTATGGCTACACCTTC
CSEGNDYGYTF
>NA|NA|TRBV27|TRBJ1-5
TGTGCCAGCAGTAAGCCCCAGCATTTT
CASSKPQHF
>NA|TRBD2|TRBV24-1|TRBJ2-5
TGTGCCACCAGTGAGAACGGGTTCCAGCTAGCGGGGGGGCCGGACCAAGAGACCCAGTACTTC
CATSENGFQLAGGPDQETQYF
>NA|NA|TRBV18|TRBJ2-1
TGTGCCAGCTCACCAGGAGACACCGGCTCCTACAATGAGCAGTTCTTC
CASSPGDTGSYNEQFF
>NA|TRBD2|TRBV4-2|TRBJ2-5
TGTGCCAGCAGCCAAGGAGCGGGGGAGACCCAGTACTTC
CASSQGAGETQYF
>NA|NA|TRBV7-2|TRBJ2-1
TGTGCCAGCAGCTTAGCCGGCGGGGGCCTCTCCTACAATGAGCAGTTCTTC
CASSLAGGGLSYNEQFF
>NA|NA|TRBV5-1|TRBJ1-1
TGCGCCAGCAGGCGCGCAGGCGAGGGGGATCCTGAAGCTTTCTTT
CASRRAGEGDPEAFF
>NA|NA|TRBV19|TRBJ1-5
TGTGCCAGTAGTTGGAGGGGGGATCAGCCCCAGCATTTT
CASSWRGDQPQHF
>NA|NA|TRBV7-2|TRBJ1-2
TGTGCCAGCAGCTTAGACAATTCTGGCTATGGCTACACCTTC
CASSLDNSGYGYTF
>NA|NA|TRBV28|TRBJ1-4
TGTGCCAGCAGTACTCCATGGACCCCCGAGGATGAAAAACTGTTTTTT
CASSTPWTPEDEKLFF
>NA|NA|TRBV18|TRBJ1-4
TGTGCCAGCTCACCAGCTAGGGAACGAGTGACTAATGAAAAACTGTTTTTT
CASSPARERVTNEKLFF
>few|NA|TRBV24-1|TRBJ1-4
TGTGCCACCAGGAGACCGGGACTCCTCGCCCTAGGCGAAAAACTGTTTTTT
CATRRPGLLALGEKLFF
>NA|NA|TRBV5-1|TRBJ2-3
TGCGCCAGCAGCTCGATCTACGGGGCTAGCACAGATACGCAGTATTTT
CASSSIYGASTDTQYF
>NA|TRBD1|TRBV28|TRBJ2-1
TGTGCCAGCAGACGACAGGGGACCTACAATGAGCAGTTCTTC
CASRRQGTYNEQFF
>once|NA|TRBV4-3|TRBJ1-4
TGCGCCAGCAGCCAAGTACTGCAGGGGGAAAAACTGTTTTTT
CASSQVLQGEKLFF